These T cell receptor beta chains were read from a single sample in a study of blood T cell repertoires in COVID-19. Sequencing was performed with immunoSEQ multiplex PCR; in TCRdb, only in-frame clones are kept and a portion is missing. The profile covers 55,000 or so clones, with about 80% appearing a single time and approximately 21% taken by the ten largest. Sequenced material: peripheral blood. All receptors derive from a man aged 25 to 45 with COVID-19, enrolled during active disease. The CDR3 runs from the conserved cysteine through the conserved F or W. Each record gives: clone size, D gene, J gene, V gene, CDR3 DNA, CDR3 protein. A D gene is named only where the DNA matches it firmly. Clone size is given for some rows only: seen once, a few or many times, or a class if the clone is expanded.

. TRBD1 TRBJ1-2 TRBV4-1 TGCGCCAGCAGCCCTGGACAGGGTCGGAACTATGGCTACACCTTC CASSPGQGRNYGYTF
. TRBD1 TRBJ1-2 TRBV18 TGTGCCAGCGCGGACAGGGTTAACTATGGCTACACCTTC CASADRVNYGYTF
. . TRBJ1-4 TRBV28 TGTGCCAGCAGTGAACAGTTGGGCTATGAAAAACTGTTTTTT CASSEQLGYEKLFF
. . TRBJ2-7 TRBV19 TGTGCCAGTAGTATAGTAGGGTGGGAGTACGAGCAGTACTTC CASSIVGWEYEQYF
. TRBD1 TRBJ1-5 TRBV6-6 TGTGCCAGCAGTTACCCGACAGGGAATAATCAGCCCCAGCATTTT CASSYPTGNNQPQHF
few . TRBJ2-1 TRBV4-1 TGCGCCAGCAGCCAAGAAACTCGGGCAGCCGCCAGCGGCAATGAGCAGTTCTTC CASSQETRAAASGNEQFF
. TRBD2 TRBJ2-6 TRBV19 TGTGCCAGTAGTATGGGGGGGGCTGGGGCCAACGTCCTGACTTTC CASSMGGAGANVLTF
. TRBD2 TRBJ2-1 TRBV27 TGTGCCAGCAAGCGGGAGAGGGGCAATGAGCAGTTCTTC CASKRERGNEQFF
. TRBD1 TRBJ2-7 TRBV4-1 TGCGCCAGCAGCCAAGAAATTTACAGACAGGGGGGCCACGAGCAGTACTTC CASSQEIYRQGGHEQYF
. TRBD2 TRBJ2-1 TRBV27 TGTGCCAGCAGTTTATCAGGGACTAGCGTATACAATGAGCAGTTCTTC CASSLSGTSVYNEQFF
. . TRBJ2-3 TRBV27 TGTGCCAGCAGTTTTGGGCCAGCCGGGGGGCAGAGCACAGATACGCAGTATTTT CASSFGPAGGQSTDTQYF
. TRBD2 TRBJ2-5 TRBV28 TGTGCCAGCAGTTTCCCCCTCGACAGGGGCCTCAGCGGGAGGGGCCTGGAGACCCAGTACTTC CASSFPLDRGLSGRGLETQYF
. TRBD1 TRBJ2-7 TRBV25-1 TGTGCCAGCGGCCCGACAGGGGTCGACGAGCAGTACTTC CASGPTGVDEQYF
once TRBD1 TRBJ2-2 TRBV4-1 TGCGCCAGCAGGCTGACAGGGGGCTCCGGGGAGCTGTTTTTT CASRLTGGSGELFF
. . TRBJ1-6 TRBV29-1 TGCAGCGTTGAAGATTGGGTAGGCAGGGAAAATTCACCCCTCCACTTT CSVEDWVGRENSPLHF
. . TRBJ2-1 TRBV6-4 TGTGCCATCAGTTCTGGGGCCAATGGCTTAGTCTCCCATGAGCAGTTCTTC CAISSGANGLVSHEQFF
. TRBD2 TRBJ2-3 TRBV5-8 TGTGCCAGCAGCCGGGACTACACAGATACGCAGTATTTT CASSRDYTDTQYF
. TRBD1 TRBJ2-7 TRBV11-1 TGTGCCAGCAGCCCGGACAGGGGGCGTGAGCAGTACTTC CASSPDRGREQYF
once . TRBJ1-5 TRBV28 TGTGCCAGCAGTCTCTATTCGAGCCCGCAAAATCAGCCCCAGCATTTT CASSLYSSPQNQPQHF
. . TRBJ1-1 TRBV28 TGTGCCAGCAGTTTATTTAAGGGGCTGGTGGCTTTCTTT CASSLFKGLVAFF
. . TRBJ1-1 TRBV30 TGTGCCTGGAGTGTACGCTCAGGCCCATATCGGAACACTGAAGCTTTCTTT CAWSVRSGPYRNTEAFF
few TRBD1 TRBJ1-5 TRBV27 TGTGCCAGCAGTCCATGGACAGGAGATAATCAGCCCCAGCATTTT CASSPWTGDNQPQHF
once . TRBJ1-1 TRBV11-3 TGTGCCAGCAAATCCCCTCGCAGGGTTGAAGCTTTCTTT CASKSPRRVEAFF
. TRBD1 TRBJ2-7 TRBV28 TGTGCCAGCAGTTTAGCGGGACAGGGGAGGTACGAGCAGTACTTC CASSLAGQGRYEQYF
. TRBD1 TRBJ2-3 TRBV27 TGTGCCAGCAGTTTGGGGGACAGGGTTTCAGATACGCAGTATTTT CASSLGDRVSDTQYF
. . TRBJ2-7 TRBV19 TGTGCCAGTAGTATAGATTCCCCAGGCTACGAGCAGTACTTC CASSIDSPGYEQYF
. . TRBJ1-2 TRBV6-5 TGTGCCAGCAGTTACTCGGGGAGGGGATACTATGGCTACACCTTC CASSYSGRGYYGYTF
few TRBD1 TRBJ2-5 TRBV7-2 TGTGCCAGCAGCCAACAATCAAACAGGGGCGCTATAGGGGCCCAGTACTTC CASSQQSNRGAIGAQYF
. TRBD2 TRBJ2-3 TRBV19 TGTGCCAGCGATATGGGACTACAGTGGGATACGCAGTATTTT CASDMGLQWDTQYF
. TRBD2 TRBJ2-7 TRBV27 TGTGCCAGCAGTTTAACTAGCGGGACCTCCTACGAGCAGTACTTC CASSLTSGTSYEQYF
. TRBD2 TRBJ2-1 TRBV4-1 TGCGCCAGCAGACCTCCCGGGGGGATCAACAATGAGCAGTTCTTC CASRPPGGINNEQFF
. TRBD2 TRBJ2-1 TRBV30 TGTGCCTGGAGTGTAGACAGGACTAGCTCTTTTAGCTCCTACAATGAGCAGTTCTTC CAWSVDRTSSFSSYNEQFF
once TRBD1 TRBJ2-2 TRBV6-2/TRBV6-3 TGTGCCAGCAGTCCAGGACAGGGACGTATGGCCGGGGAGCTGTTTTTT CASSPGQGRMAGELFF
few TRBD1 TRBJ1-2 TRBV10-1 TGCGCCAGCAGTAAAGGACAGGGCTATGGCTACACCTTC CASSKGQGYGYTF
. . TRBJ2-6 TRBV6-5 TGTGCCAGCAACCCTTTAGCGGATGGGGCCAACGTCCTGACTTTC CASNPLADGANVLTF
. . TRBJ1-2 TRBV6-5 TGTGCCAGCAGTTACTCCACAGGTGGAACTAACTATGGCTACACCTTC CASSYSTGGTNYGYTF
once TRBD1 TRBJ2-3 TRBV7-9 TGTGCCAGCAGCTTAGAGGCCGGGACAGGCACAGATACGCAGTATTTT CASSLEAGTGTDTQYF
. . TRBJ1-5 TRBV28 TGTGCCAGCAGTACCCTGACGGCTCGGGGGCAGCCCCAGCATTTT CASSTLTARGQPQHF
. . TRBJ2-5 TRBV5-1 TGCGCCAGCAGCTTGGACCCGGTACAGGAGACCCAGTACTTC CASSLDPVQETQYF
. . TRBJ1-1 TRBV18 TGTGCCAGCTCCCTACATGGGAGGGAAGCTTTCTTT CASSLHGREAFF
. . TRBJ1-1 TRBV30 TGTGCCTGGTCTCTTTGGGGGGGTACTGAAGCTTTCTTT CAWSLWGGTEAFF
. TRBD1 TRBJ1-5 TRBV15 TGTGCCACCAGCAGACCCGGGACAGGGGGCGGCTTACAGCCCCAGCATTTT CATSRPGTGGGLQPQHF
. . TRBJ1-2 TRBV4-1 TGCGCCAGCAGCCAAGATTTGAGGATTACTCACTATGGCTACACCTTC CASSQDLRITHYGYTF
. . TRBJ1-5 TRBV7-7 TGTGCCAGCAGCTTGACAGATAATCAGCCCCAGCATTTT CASSLTDNQPQHF
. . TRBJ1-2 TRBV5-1 TGCGCCAGCAGCTTGATTTCGGGAGGTGTCTATGGCTACACCTTC CASSLISGGVYGYTF
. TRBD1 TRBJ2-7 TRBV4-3 TGCGCCAGCAGCCTCACCCTGGGACAGCCGTACGAGCAGTACTTC CASSLTLGQPYEQYF
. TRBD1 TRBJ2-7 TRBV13 TGTGCCAGCAGCTTAGAGGGACAGAGCTACGAGCAGTACTTC CASSLEGQSYEQYF
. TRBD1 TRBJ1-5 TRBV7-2 TGTGCCAGCAGCGCGACGACAGGGGTGGCGCCCCAGCATTTT CASSATTGVAPQHF
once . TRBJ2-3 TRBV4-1 TGCGCCAGCAGCCAAGACGGAGGGGGCGTCCGCACAGATACGCAGTATTTT CASSQDGGGVRTDTQYF
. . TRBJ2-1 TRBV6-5 TGTGCCAGCAGCCGAAACACCTACAATGAGCAGTTCTTC CASSRNTYNEQFF
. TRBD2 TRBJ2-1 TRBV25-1 TGTGCCAGCAGTGAATCCAGCGGGGGCCTTGGAGATGAGCAGTTCTTC CASSESSGGLGDEQFF
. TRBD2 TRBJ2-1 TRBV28 TGTGCCAGCAGTTCAGGGGGACTAGCGGGCTCCTACAATGAGCAGTTCTTC CASSSGGLAGSYNEQFF